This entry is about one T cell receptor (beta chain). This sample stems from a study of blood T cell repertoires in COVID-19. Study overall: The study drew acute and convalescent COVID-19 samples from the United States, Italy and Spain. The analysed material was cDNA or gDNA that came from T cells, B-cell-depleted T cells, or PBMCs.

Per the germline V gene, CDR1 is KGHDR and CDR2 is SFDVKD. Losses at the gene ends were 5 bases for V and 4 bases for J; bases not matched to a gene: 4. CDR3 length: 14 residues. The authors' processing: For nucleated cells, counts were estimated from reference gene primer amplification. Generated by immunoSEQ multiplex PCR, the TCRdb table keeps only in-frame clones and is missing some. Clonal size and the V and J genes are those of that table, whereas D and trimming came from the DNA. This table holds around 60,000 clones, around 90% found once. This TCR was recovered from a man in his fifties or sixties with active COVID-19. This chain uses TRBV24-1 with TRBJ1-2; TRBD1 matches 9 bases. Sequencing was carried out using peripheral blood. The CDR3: CATSGRDRVYGYTF. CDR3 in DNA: TGTGCCACCAGTGGGAGGGACAGGGTCTATGGCTACACCTTC.